This T cell receptor beta chain was recorded in a study of T cells after yellow fever vaccination. The CDR3 is 14 amino acids. Germline CDR1 reads SGHNT; CDR2 reads YYREEE (reference sequence). V lost 2 bases to trimming and J lost 7 bases; unmatched junction nucleotides: 9. In this sample, this clonotype turned up a few times. MiXCR, applied by TCRdb to the 5' RACE reads, yields one record per CDR3 protein. The sample holds over 250,000 distinct CDR3 sequences, 4.1% seen once. The V and J genes are TRBV5-4 and TRBJ2-7; 7 positions agree with TRBD1. The sequencing here drew on PBMCs, taken 5 days after the yellow fever booster vaccination. The TCR sequence derives from a man between 18 and 29 years old who received the YFV17D yellow fever vaccine. Here the CDR3 reads CASSFGTVWGEQYF. For the CDR3, the DNA is TGTGCCAGCAGCTTTGGGACAGTCTGGGGGGAGCAGTACTTC.